One T cell receptor beta chain is described in this entry. Its cognate antigen is unknown. Assay used: immunoSEQ multiplex PCR; TCRdb lists only in-frame clones, some missing. Found here are about 120,000 clones, about 87% of them singletons; the top ten hold less than 15%. Per germline, CDR1 SEHNR and CDR2 FQNEAQ (reference sequence). CDR3 length equals 13 residues. V was clipped by 7 bases and J by 9 bases; unmatched bases: 8. This sample is drawn from a study of T cell responses to AZD1222 COVID-19 vaccine. About the research overall: Both about-4-week and about-12-week second-dose recipients were combined.

Study results and caveats: At baseline, seropositivity was found in only a handful of AZD1222 recipients. With dominance at 160-218 and 743-854, vaccine-associated CD4 TCRs spanned spike. Variant regions that are unmutated are reportedly the target of nearly half of spike-specific TCRs.

Sequencing used peripheral blood, obtained on day 0 of AZD1222 vaccination. V usage is TRBV7-9 and J usage is TRBJ2-1; 8 bases are shared with TRBD2. This TCR derives from an adult in good health. CDR3 DNA sequence: TGTGCCAGCACCACTGCGGGAGGCGGTGAGCAGTTCTTC. Its translation is CASTTAGGGEQFF.